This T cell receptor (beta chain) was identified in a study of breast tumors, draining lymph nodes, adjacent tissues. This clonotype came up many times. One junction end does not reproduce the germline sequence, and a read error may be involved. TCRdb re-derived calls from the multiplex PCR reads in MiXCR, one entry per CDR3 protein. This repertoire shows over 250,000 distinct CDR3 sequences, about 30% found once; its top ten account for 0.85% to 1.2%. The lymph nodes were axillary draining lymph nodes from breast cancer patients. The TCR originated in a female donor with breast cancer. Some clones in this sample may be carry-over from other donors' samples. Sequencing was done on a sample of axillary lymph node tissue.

The CDR3 DNA reads as TGTGCTAGCAGCTTAGCGCGACAGGGAGAGACCCAGTACTTC. This gives the protein CASSLARQGETQYF. V and J are TRBV7-7 and TRBJ2-5; 7 bases fit TRBD1. The CDR3 runs to 14 residues. The germline V gene encodes CDR1 SSHAT and CDR2 FNYEAQ (reference sequence).